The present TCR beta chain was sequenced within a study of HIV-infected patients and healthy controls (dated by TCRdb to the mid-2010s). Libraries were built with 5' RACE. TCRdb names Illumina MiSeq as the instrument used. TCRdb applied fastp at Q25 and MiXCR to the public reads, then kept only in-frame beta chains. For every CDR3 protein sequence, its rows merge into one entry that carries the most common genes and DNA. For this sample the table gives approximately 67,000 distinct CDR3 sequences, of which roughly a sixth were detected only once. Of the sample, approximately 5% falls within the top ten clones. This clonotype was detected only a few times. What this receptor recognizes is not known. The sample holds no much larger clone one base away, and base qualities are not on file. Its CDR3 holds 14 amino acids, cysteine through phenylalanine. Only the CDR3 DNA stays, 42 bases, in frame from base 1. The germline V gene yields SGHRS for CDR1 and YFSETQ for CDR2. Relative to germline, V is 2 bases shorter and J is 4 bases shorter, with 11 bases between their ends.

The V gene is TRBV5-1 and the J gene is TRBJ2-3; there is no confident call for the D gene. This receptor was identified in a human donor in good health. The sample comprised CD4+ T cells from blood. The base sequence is TGCGCCAGCAGCTTCCCCCGGAGTGCAGATACGCAGTATTTT. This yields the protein CASSFPRSADTQYF.